This T cell receptor (beta chain) is from a study of CD8+CD57+ T cells in acquired aplastic anemia. Study as a whole: Sorted CD4+ plus CD8+ cells gave DNA averaging around 3 ug. Study-wide results and limits: Both patients and controls carried the same twenty-nine CD8+ CDR3 sequences.

V shed 11 bases and J 0 bases; nucleotides not matched to a gene: 6. The CDR3 is 15 residues long. Germline CDR1 and CDR2: LNHDA and SQIVND (reference sequence). About this clonotype: Its antigen is currently unknown. Without the conserved terminal phenylalanine or tryptophan, this CDR3 likely stems from a read error.

The authors sequenced patients whose flow cytometry had shown CD8+CD57+ cell expansion. Severe acquired aplastic anemia was the diagnosis recorded for all patients. Patients had undergone no therapy by the time their blood was sampled. TCR beta VDJ and CDR3 were profiled, and genomic DNA was the template. TCRdb redid the calling of the reads with MiXCR, one entry per CDR3 protein. This table has about 160,000 distinct CDR3 sequences, about 45% appearing once. The rearrangement uses TRBV19 and TRBJ2-6, with 8 bases fitting TRBD1. The sequence came from a human donor with aplastic anemia. Material for sequencing was sorted CD4+, CD8+, or CD8+CD57+ T cells (not recorded which) from PBMCs. The CDR3 region is CAAGGARSGANVLTH. The DNA for the CDR3 is TGTGCCGCAGGGGGCGCCCGCTCTGGGGCCAACGTCCTGACTCAC.